This T cell receptor beta chain was retrieved from a study of blood T cell repertoires in COVID-19 (dated by TCRdb to about 2020). At the level of the whole study: The collaborator samples originated in the United States, Italy and Spain and spanned the acute and convalescent phases of COVID-19. The prospective study material was composed of cDNA or gDNA derived from T cells, B-cell-depleted T cells, or PBMCs. Deeply sampled blood TCRbeta repertoires from subjects exposed to, actively infected with, or recovered from COVID-19 were included in the dataset. The repertoires were made available in a free public database intended to serve as a resource for research on the immune response to SARS-CoV-2. The samples were drawn from two sources: the first 160 participants of the ongoing ImmuneRACE study, and approximately 1,300 subjects contributed by 6 global collaborators. The sample metadata nearly always contained a de-identified subject ID, COVID-19 status, age in years and sex. Where available, HLA class I and class II types were obtained from metadata supplied by the sample provider rather than from assay-based typing. Here is what the overall study found, with its caveats: The amount of clinical and demographic metadata varied by source and participant and was provided uncurated.

Each collaborating institution followed its own protocols to collect whole blood in K2EDTA tubes. For TCRbeta analysis, collaborator samples were shipped as frozen whole blood, as isolated PBMCs, or as DNA extracted from either sample type. From a lookup of the germline V gene (reference sequence), CDR1 and CDR2 are SGHNT and YYREEE. The CDR3, cysteine through phenylalanine, is 16 amino acids long. Of the read, only the CDR3 DNA is kept; its 48 bases are in frame from base 1. V and J are trimmed by 0 bases and 6 bases, and the gene matches miss 9 bases of the junction. TCRbeta CDR3 regions were amplified from genomic DNA using the immunoSEQ Assay, a bias-controlled multiplex PCR. Per the original workflow: Within the assay, amplification of reference gene primers was used to estimate how many nucleated cells each sample contained. To quantify the absolute abundance of each unique TCRbeta CDR3 rearrangement, sequence reads were collapsed and filtered. For each sample, productive Simpson clonality was calculated as the square root of Simpson's diversity index over productive rearrangements. TCRdb took this table from immuneACCESS and kept in-frame rearrangements with V and J called. Such tables lack part of the clones; where checked against another copy, unresolved V genes explain under half of the gap, and the rest is unexplained. That table furnishes V, J and clone size, whereas the DNA furnished D and trimming. Counted in this sample were some 74,000 clones; over 70% of them appeared once. Approximately 12% of the sample rests with the top ten.

Note on this clone: No antigen is known for it. Base qualities are missing; no much larger clone stands one base away.

The sequence was obtained from a human donor in a cohort sampled during active COVID-19. Sequenced sample: peripheral blood. The sequence links TRBV5-4 to TRBJ2-3; TRBD2 agrees with 8 junctional bases. The DNA sequence is TGTGCCAGCAGCTTGGTACGTCGGGGGGGCGCCGATACGCAGTATTTT. The resulting protein is CASSLVRRGGADTQYF.